A single sample gave rise to the 3 T cell receptor beta chains below, sequenced in a study of T-cell reconstitution after alpha-beta-depleted transplantation in children (dated by TCRdb to about 2016). Libraries came from PCR. This sample was sequenced with an Illumina HiSeq 2500. To normalize quantification of the TCRbeta repertoire, the TCR libraries were built with molecular barcoding that relied on unique molecular identifiers. The public reads were quality trimmed at Q25 with fastp and then assembled into clones with MiXCR by TCRdb, keeping productive beta chains. All rows with the same CDR3 protein become a single entry with the most common DNA and genes. This sample holds some 300,000 distinct CDR3 sequences; around a tenth were observed only once. The ten biggest clones cover less than 2.5% of the sample. The specimen comprised PBMCs from the stem cell graft donor, sampled from the stem cell graft. Source of these receptors: a human donor who donated a stem cell graft to a child with acute lymphoblastic leukemia.

Ten or more counts support this clonotype. This chain uses TRBV28 with TRBJ2-1; no reliable D call. The CDR3 covers 11 residues. Trimming took off 4 bases at V and 10 bases at J, with 8 bases between the two ends. Germline V gene lookup returns CDR1 MDHEN and CDR2 SYDVKM. CDR3 amino acids: CASSSFGEQFF. The CDR3 DNA is TGTGCCAGCAGTTCCTTTGGGGAGCAGTTCTTC.

The genes are TRBV3-1 and TRBJ2-7; unclear D gene. Per germline, CDR1 LGHDT and CDR2 YNNKEL (reference sequence). The V gene lost 1 base and the J gene lost 6 bases, with 10 bases spanning the gap. This CDR3 has 13 residues. The CDR3 region is CASSQGWAIEQYF. The CDR3 region has the DNA TGTGCCAGCAGCCAAGGGTGGGCTATCGAGCAGTACTTC.

The chain combines TRBV24-1 with TRBJ2-3; D perhaps matches TRBD1 (6 bases). V was shortened by 4 bases and J by 3 bases, with 10 bases between the two germline ends. The germline CDR1 and CDR2 sequences are KGHDR and SFDVKD. CDR3 length: 14 residues. CDR3 nucleotide sequence: TGTGCCACCAGTGAGCCGGACAGAACAGATACGCAGTATTTT. Residues: CATSEPDRTDTQYF.